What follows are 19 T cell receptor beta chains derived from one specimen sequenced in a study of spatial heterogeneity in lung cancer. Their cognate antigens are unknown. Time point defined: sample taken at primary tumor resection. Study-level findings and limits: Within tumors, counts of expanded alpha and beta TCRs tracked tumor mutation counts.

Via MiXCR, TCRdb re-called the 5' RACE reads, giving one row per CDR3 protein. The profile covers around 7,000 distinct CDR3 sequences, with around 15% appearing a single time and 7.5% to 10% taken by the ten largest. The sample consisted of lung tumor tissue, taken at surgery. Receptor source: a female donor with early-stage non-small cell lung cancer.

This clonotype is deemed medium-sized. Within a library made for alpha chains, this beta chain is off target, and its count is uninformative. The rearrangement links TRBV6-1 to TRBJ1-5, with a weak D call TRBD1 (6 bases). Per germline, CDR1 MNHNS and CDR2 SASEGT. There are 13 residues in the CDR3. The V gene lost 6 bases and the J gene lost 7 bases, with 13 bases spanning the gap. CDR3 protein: CASRSGDSQPQHF. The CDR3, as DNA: TGTGCCAGCAGATCAGGGGATAGCCAGCCCCAGCATTTT.

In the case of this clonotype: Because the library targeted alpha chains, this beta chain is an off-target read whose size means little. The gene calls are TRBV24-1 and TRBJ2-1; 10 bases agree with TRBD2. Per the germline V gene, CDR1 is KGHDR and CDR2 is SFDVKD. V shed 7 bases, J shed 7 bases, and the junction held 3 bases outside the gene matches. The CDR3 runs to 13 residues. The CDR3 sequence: CATRGAGGNEQFF. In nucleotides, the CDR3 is TGTGCCACCAGGGGAGCGGGAGGGAATGAGCAGTTCTTC.

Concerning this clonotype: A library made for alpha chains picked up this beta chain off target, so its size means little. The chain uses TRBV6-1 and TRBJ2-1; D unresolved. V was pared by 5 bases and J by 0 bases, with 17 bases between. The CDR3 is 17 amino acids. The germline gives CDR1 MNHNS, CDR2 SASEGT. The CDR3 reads CASSSFVSSSSYNEQFF. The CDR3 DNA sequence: TGTGCCAGCAGTTCTTTCGTATCGAGTAGCTCCTACAATGAGCAGTTCTTC.

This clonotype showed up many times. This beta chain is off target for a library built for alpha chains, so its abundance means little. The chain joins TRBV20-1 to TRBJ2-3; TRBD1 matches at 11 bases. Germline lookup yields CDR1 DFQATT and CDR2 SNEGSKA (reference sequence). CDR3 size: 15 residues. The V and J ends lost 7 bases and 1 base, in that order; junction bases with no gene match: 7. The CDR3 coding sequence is TGCAGTGGTGTGGGACAGGGGGAAGGCACAGATACGCAGTATTTT. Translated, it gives CSGVGQGEGTDTQYF.

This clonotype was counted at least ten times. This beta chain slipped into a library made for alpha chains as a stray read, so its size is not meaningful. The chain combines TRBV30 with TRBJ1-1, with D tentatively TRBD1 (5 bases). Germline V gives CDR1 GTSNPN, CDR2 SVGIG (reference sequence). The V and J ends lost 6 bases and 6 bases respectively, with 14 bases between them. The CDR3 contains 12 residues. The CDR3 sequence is CACRNRRAEAFF. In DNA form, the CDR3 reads TGTGCCTGTAGAAACAGGCGGGCTGAAGCTTTCTTT.

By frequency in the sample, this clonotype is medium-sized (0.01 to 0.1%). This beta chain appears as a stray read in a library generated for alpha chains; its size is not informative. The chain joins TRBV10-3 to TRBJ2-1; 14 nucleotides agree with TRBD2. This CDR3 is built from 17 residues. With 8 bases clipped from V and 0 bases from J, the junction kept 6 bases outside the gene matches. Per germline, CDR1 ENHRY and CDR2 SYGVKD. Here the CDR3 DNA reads TGTGCCATCGGGACTAGCGGGGGCGTGAGCTCCTACAATGAGCAGTTCTTC. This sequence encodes CAIGTSGGVSSYNEQFF.

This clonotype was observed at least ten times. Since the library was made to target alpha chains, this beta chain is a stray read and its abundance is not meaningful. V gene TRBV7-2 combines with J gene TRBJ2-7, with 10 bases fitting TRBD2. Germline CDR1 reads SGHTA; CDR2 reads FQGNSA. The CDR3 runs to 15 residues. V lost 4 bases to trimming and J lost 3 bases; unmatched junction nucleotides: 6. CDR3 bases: TGTGCCAGCAGCTCGACCGGGACTAGCGACTACGAGCAGTACTTC. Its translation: CASSSTGTSDYEQYF.

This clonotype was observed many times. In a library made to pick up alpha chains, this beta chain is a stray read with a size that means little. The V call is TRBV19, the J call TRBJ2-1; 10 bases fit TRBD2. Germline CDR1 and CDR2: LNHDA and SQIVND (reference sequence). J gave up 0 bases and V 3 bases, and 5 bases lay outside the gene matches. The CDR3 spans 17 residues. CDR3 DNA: TGTGCCAGTAGTATCCGACTAGCGGGCGGCTCCTACAATGAGCAGTTCTTC. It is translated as CASSIRLAGGSYNEQFF.

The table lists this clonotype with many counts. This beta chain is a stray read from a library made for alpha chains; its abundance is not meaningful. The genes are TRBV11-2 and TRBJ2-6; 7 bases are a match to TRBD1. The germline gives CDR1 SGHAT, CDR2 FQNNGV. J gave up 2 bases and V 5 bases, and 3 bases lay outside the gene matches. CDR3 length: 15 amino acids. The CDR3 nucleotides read TGTGCCAGCAGCCGACAGGGTACTGGGGCCAACGTCCTGACTTTC. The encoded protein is CASSRQGTGANVLTF.

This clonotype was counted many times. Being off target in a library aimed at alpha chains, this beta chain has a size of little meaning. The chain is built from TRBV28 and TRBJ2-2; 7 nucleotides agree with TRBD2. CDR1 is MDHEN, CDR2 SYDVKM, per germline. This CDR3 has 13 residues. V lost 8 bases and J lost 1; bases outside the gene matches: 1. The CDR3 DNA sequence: TGTGCCAGCCGCGGGGGGAACACCGGGGAGCTGTTTTTT. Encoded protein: CASRGGNTGELFF.

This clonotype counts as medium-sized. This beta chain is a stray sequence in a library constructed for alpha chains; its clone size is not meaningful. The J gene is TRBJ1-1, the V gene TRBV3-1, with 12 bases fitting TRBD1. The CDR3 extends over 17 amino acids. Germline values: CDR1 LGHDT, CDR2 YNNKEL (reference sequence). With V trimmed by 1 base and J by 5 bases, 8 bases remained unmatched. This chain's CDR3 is CASSQAAGTGGGTEAFF. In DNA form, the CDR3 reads TGTGCCAGCAGCCAAGCCGCCGGGACAGGGGGCGGTACTGAAGCTTTCTTT.

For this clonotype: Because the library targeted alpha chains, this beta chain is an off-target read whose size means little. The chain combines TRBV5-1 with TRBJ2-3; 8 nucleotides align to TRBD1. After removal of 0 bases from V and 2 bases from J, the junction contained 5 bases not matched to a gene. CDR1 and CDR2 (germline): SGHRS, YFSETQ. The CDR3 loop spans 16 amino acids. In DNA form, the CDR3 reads TGCGCCAGCAGCTTGGCAGGGGACAGGTTCACAGATACGCAGTATTTT. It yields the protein CASSLAGDRFTDTQYF.

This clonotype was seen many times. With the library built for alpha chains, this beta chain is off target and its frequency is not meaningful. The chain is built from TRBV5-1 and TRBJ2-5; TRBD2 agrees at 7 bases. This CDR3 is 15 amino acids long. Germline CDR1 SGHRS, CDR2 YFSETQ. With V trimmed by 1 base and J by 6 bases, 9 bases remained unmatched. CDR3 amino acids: CASSLSSGRTQTQYF. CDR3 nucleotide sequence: TGCGCCAGCAGCTTGTCATCCGGGAGGACTCAGACCCAGTACTTC. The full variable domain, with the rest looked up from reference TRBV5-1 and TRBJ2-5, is KAGVTQTPRYLIKTRGQQVTLSCSPISGHRSVSWYQQTPGQGLQFLFEYFSETQRNKGNFPGRFSGRQFSNSRSEMNVSTLELGDSALYLCASSLSSGRTQTQYFGPGTRLLVL.

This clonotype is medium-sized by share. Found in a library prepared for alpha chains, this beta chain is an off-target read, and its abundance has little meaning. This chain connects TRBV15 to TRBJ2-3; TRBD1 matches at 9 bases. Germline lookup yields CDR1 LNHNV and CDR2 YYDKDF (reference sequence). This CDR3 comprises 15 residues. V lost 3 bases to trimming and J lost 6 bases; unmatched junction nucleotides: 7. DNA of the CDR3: TGTGCCACCAGCAGGGAGACAGGGGGATTGGATACGCAGTATTTT. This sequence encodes CATSRETGGLDTQYF.

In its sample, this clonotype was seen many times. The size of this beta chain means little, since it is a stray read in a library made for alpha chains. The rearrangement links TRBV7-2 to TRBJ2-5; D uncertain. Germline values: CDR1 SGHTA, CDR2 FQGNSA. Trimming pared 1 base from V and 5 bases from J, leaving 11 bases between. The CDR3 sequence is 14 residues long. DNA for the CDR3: TGTGCCAGCAGCTTAGATGCCCTATCGGAGACCCAGTACTTC. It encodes CASSLDALSETQYF.

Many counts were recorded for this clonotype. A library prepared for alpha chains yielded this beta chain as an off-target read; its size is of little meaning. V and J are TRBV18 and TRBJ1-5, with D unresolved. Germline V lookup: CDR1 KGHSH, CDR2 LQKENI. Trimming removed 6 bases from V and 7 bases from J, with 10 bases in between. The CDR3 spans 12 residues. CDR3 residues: CASSPAGQPQHF. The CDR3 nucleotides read TGTGCCAGCTCCCCGGCGGGGCAGCCCCAGCATTTT.

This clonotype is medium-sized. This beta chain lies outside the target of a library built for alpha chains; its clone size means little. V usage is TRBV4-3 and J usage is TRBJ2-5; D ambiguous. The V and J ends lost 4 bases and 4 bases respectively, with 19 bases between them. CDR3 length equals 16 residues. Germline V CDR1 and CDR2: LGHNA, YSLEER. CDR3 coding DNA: TGCGCCAGCAGCCCCGAAAGGGCCGACTGGACAGAGACCCAGTACTTC. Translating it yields CASSPERADWTETQYF.

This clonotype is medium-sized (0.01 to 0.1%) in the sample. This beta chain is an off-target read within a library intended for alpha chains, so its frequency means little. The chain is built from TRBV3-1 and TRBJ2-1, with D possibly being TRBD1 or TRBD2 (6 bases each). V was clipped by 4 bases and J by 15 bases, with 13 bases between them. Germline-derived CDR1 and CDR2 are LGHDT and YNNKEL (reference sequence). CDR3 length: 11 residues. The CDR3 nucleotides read TGTGCCAGCAGCCGAAGGGGGGTTTGGTTCTTC. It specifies CASSRRGVWFF.

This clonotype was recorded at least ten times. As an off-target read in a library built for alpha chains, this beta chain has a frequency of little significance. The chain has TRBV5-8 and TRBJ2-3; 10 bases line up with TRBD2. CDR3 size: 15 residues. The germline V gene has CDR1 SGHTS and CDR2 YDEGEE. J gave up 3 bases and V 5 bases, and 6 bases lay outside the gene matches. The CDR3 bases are TGTGCCAGCAGTTTTCTAGCGGGGGAGACAGATACGCAGTATTTT. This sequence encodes CASSFLAGETDTQYF.